The entry that follows covers one T cell receptor beta chain sequence. The sample has other DNA sequences that encode this CDR3 too. Trimming at V came to 6 bases and at J to 0 bases, leaving 1 base not matched to a gene. The CDR3 covers 13 residues. Original analysis: Estimation of nucleated cell counts relied on the amplification of reference gene primers. Produced via immunoSEQ multiplex PCR; TCRdb's table is partial and in-frame only. V, J and clone size were drawn from that table, and D and trimming were deduced from the DNA. The sample has roughly 330,000 clones, about four fifths seen once. The entry originates in a study of blood T cell repertoires in COVID-19.

Sample: peripheral blood. This TCR derives from a woman in her forties or fifties with acute or convalescent COVID-19. This chain joins TRBV12-3 or TRBV12-4 and TRBJ1-1, with 7 bases that match TRBD1. The CDR3 DNA sequence: TGTGCCAGCAGGGGACAGATGAACACTGAAGCTTTCTTT. As protein: CASRGQMNTEAFF.